A selection of T cell receptor beta chains follows, all from one sample in a study of CD8 T cells in Susac syndrome. TCRdb used MiXCR to reprocess the immunoSEQ multiplex PCR reads, holding one entry per CDR3 protein. The sample lists 200,000 to 300,000 distinct CDR3 sequences; 93% were seen once. Sequenced input: CD4+ T cells from PBMCs. Every receptor here comes from a human donor with multiple sclerosis. Each CDR3 is given with its conserved first and last residue. A D gene is named only where the DNA matches it firmly. Expanded clones are given a class, and other clones once, few, many or no size at all.

.	TRBV9	TRBJ2-3	.	14	CASSGPLTTDTQYF	TGTGCCAGCAGCGGTCCCCTCACGACAGATACGCAGTATTTT
.	TRBV2	TRBJ2-3	TRBD2	13	CASRRGATDTQYF	TGTGCCAGCAGGCGGGGGGCAACAGATACGCAGTATTTT
.	TRBV4-1	TRBJ2-7	.	16	CASSQDPGTGPSEQYF	TGCGCCAGCAGCCAAGACCCCGGGACCGGACCATCCGAGCAGTACTTC
.	TRBV10-3	TRBJ2-2	.	15	CAISANDVGTGELFF	TGTGCCATCAGTGCGAACGACGTCGGCACCGGGGAGCTGTTTTTT
.	TRBV30	TRBJ2-4	.	11	CAWSGGGIQYF	TGTGCCTGGAGTGGAGGGGGCATTCAGTACTTC
.	TRBV24-1	TRBJ2-1	.	11	CATGLYNEQFF	TGTGCCACGGGGCTTTACAATGAGCAGTTCTTC
.	TRBV29-1	TRBJ1-2	TRBD1	14	CSVDETGVLGGYTF	TGCAGCGTTGATGAGACAGGGGTCCTAGGTGGCTACACCTTC
.	TRBV5-1	TRBJ2-2	TRBD1	17	CASSLHGQGGNTGELFF	TGCGCCAGCAGCCTGCATGGACAGGGAGGGAACACCGGGGAGCTGTTTTTT
.	TRBV6-6	TRBJ1-1	.	13	CASRNPRTLTAFF	TGTGCCAGCAGAAACCCCAGGACGCTTACAGCTTTCTTT
.	TRBV9	TRBJ2-7	TRBD2	17	CASSLGTSGGPSYEQYF	TGTGCCAGCAGCCTAGGGACTAGCGGGGGCCCCTCCTACGAGCAGTACTTC
few	TRBV24-1	TRBJ2-5	TRBD1	16	CATSESGQGAGETQYF	TGTGCCACCAGTGAGTCAGGACAGGGGGCAGGAGAGACCCAGTACTTC
.	TRBV19	TRBJ1-4	.	14	CASLDTATNEKLFF	TGTGCCAGCTTGGACACCGCAACTAATGAAAAACTGTTTTTT
.	TRBV12-3/TRBV12-4	TRBJ1-4	.	14	CASSFSGVSEKLFF	TGTGCCAGCAGTTTTTCAGGGGTTAGTGAAAAACTGTTTTTT
.	TRBV5-1	TRBJ2-3	.	16	CASSSGGGTGWDTQYF	TGCGCCAGCAGCTCCGGGGGTGGAACAGGATGGGATACGCAGTATTTT
.	TRBV20-1	TRBJ1-4	TRBD1	15	CSARDRGQEFEKLFF	TGCAGTGCTAGAGATCGGGGACAGGAGTTTGAAAAACTGTTTTTT
.	TRBV3-1	TRBJ2-7	.	13	CASSQGVDLEQYF	TGTGCCAGCAGCCAAGGTGTAGATCTCGAGCAGTACTTC
.	TRBV3-1	TRBJ1-2	.	13	CASSQEQFYGYTF	TGTGCCAGCAGCCAAGAACAGTTCTATGGCTACACCTTC
.	TRBV7-9	TRBJ2-1	.	14	CASSFGDSLTEQFF	TGTGCCAGCAGCTTTGGGGACTCCCTAACTGAGCAGTTCTTC
.	TRBV6-5	TRBJ2-7	TRBD1	14	CASSSGQVVGEQYF	TGTGCCAGCAGTTCGGGACAGGTCGTCGGCGAGCAGTACTTC
.	TRBV2	TRBJ1-2	TRBD1	15	CASSTRTGINYGYTF	TGTGCCAGCAGTACCCGGACAGGGATAAACTATGGCTACACCTTC
.	TRBV2	TRBJ1-5	TRBD1	16	CASTPTGFLPDQPQHF	TGTGCCAGCACCCCGACAGGGTTCTTGCCCGATCAGCCCCAGCATTTT
.	TRBV25-1	TRBJ2-7	.	13	CASSEPGILEQYF	TGTGCCAGCAGTGAACCCGGGATTCTCGAGCAGTACTTC
.	TRBV28	TRBJ1-3	.	15	CASGGEGYAGNTIYF	TGTGCCAGCGGTGGTGAGGGGTATGCTGGAAACACCATATATTTT
.	TRBV24-1	TRBJ2-7	TRBD1	20	CATSDSEGTGDQFYLDEQYF	TGTGCCACCAGTGATTCCGAGGGGACAGGGGACCAATTCTATCTTGACGAGCAGTACTTC
.	TRBV20-1	TRBJ1-5	.	15	CSARVTGGSNQPQHF	TGCAGTGCTAGAGTCACGGGAGGGAGCAATCAGCCCCAGCATTTT
.	TRBV21-1	TRBJ2-1	.	13	CARTRISYNEQFF	TGTGCCCGGACCCGAATCTCCTACAATGAGCAGTTCTTC
.	TRBV2	TRBJ1-1	.	14	CASHWTEMNTEAFF	TGTGCCAGCCACTGGACAGAAATGAACACTGAAGCTTTCTTT
.	TRBV25-1	TRBJ1-1	TRBD1	14	CASSETGMSTEAFF	TGTGCCAGCAGTGAGACAGGGATGAGCACTGAAGCTTTCTTT
few	TRBV12-3/TRBV12-4	TRBJ2-6	.	14	CASSPFSGANVLTF	TGTGCCAGCAGTCCATTCTCTGGGGCCAACGTCCTGACTTTC
.	TRBV7-2	TRBJ1-1	.	14	CASSSYSTDTEAFF	TGTGCCAGCAGCTCCTACTCCACAGACACTGAAGCTTTCTTT
.	TRBV21-1	TRBJ2-7	.	12	CACGPSSYEQYF	TGTGCCTGCGGACCGAGCTCCTACGAGCAGTACTTC
.	TRBV7-2	TRBJ2-2	.	14	CASSLPRNTGELFF	TGTGCCAGCAGTTTACCCAGGAACACCGGGGAGCTGTTTTTT
.	TRBV7-7	TRBJ1-1	.	13	CASSRDTNTEAFF	TGTGCCAGCAGCCGTGACACGAACACTGAAGCTTTCTTT
.	TRBV4-1	TRBJ1-1	.	14	CASSQPVENTEAFF	TGCGCCAGCAGCCAACCCGTGGAGAACACTGAAGCTTTCTTT
few	TRBV5-1	TRBJ2-7	.	16	CASSSLARSNFYEQYF	TGCGCCAGCAGCTCTCTTGCCAGGTCGAACTTCTACGAGCAGTACTTC
once	TRBV6-1	TRBJ2-7	TRBD1	14	CASSENRGTYEQYF	TGTGCCAGCAGTGAAAACAGGGGGACCTACGAGCAGTACTTC
few	TRBV2	TRBJ2-1	TRBD2	12	CASKLAGHEQFF	TGTGCCAGCAAACTAGCGGGACATGAGCAGTTCTTC
.	TRBV5-1	TRBJ2-2	.	15	CASASEGPNTGELFF	TGCGCCAGCGCATCGGAGGGTCCCAACACCGGGGAGCTGTTTTTT
.	TRBV10-3	TRBJ1-1	.	14	CAISESLEFGEAFF	TGTGCCATCAGTGAGTCGTTGGAGTTCGGTGAAGCTTTCTTT
few	TRBV19	TRBJ1-1	.	14	CASSPRTVNTEAFF	TGTGCCAGTAGTCCGAGGACAGTGAACACTGAAGCTTTCTTT
.	TRBV7-9	TRBJ1-6	.	15	CASTSGGGAGSPLHF	TGTGCCAGCACCTCAGGAGGGGGGGCAGGTTCACCCCTCCACTTT
.	TRBV12-3/TRBV12-4	TRBJ1-6	.	14	CASNWGQMDSPLHF	TGTGCCAGTAATTGGGGGCAGATGGATTCACCCCTCCACTTT